Following are 12 T cell receptor beta chains from one sample sequenced in a study of blood T cell repertoires in COVID-19. TCRdb's copy holds only in-frame clones and misses some; the assay was immunoSEQ multiplex PCR. The repertoire holds about 220,000 clones, with approximately 84% as singletons. Sequencing input: PBMCs or T cells enriched from blood (not recorded which). The receptors were gathered from a man aged 35 to 55 who had recovered from COVID-19.

In this sample, this clone turned up a few times. The chain carries TRBV7-2 and TRBJ1-5; tentatively, D is TRBD1 (5 bases). CDR1 SGHTA and CDR2 FQGNSA come from the germline V gene. Trimming stripped 2 bases from V and 7 bases from J, with 9 bases between. The CDR3 length is 13 residues. The CDR3 region is CASSLSQGQPQHF. For the CDR3, the DNA is TGTGCCAGCAGCTTATCCCAGGGACAGCCCCAGCATTTT.

This clone appeared once. This chain links TRBV19 with TRBJ2-5, with D possibly being TRBD1 (5 bases). Trimming shortened V by 3 bases and J by 4 bases, and 12 bases separated the two germline ends. CDR3 length: 14 amino acids. Germline values: CDR1 LNHDA, CDR2 SQIVND (reference sequence). The CDR3 region has the DNA TGTGCCAGTAGTATGGATTGGGGCGCAGAGACCCAGTACTTC. This gives the protein CASSMDWGAETQYF.

This chain connects TRBV5-1 to TRBJ1-1; 11 positions agree with TRBD1. V lost 1 base to trimming and J lost 7 bases; unmatched junction nucleotides: 6. This CDR3 has 15 amino acids. Looked up from germline, CDR1 is SGHRS and CDR2 is YFSETQ. The CDR3 sequence: CASSLNSGQGGEAFF. CDR3 coding DNA: TGCGCCAGCAGCTTGAATTCGGGACAGGGGGGTGAAGCTTTCTTT. The full variable domain, with the rest looked up from reference TRBV5-1 and TRBJ1-1, is KAGVTQTPRYLIKTRGQQVTLSCSPISGHRSVSWYQQTPGQGLQFLFEYFSETQRNKGNFPGRFSGRQFSNSRSEMNVSTLELGDSALYLCASSLNSGQGGEAFFGQGTRLTVV.

The V and J genes are TRBV7-8 and TRBJ1-6; D gene uncertain. The CDR3 runs to 16 residues. Germline V gives CDR1 SGHVS, CDR2 FQNEAQ. V was trimmed by 0 bases and J by 8 bases, leaving 14 bases between them. CDR3 amino acids: CASSLAQRGIYSPLHF. CDR3 nucleotide sequence: TGTGCCAGCAGCTTAGCGCAGAGAGGGATCTATTCACCCCTCCACTTT.

This clone was seen only once. CDR3 nucleotides: TGCGCCAGCAAACTCCAGGGAGGTACCTACAATGAGCAGTTCTTC. Amino acid sequence: CASKLQGGTYNEQFF. The chain uses TRBV5-1 and TRBJ2-1, with D possibly TRBD2 on 6 matching bases. Trimming took 6 bases from V and 2 from J, leaving 15 bases between them. This CDR3 has 15 residues. Germline CDR1 SGHRS, CDR2 YFSETQ.

This chain links TRBV9 with TRBJ1-4, with 7 positions matching TRBD1. The CDR3 is 14 amino acids. V lost 3 bases, J lost 3 bases, and 2 bases stayed unmatched. Germline CDR1 reads SGDLS; CDR2 reads YYNGEE. The CDR3 nucleotides are TGTGCCAGCAGCGCCGGGACAGCTAATGAAAAACTGTTTTTT. Translating gives CASSAGTANEKLFF.

This clone was recorded a few times. The chain is built from TRBV7-2 and TRBJ2-2; the D is unclear. This CDR3 has 16 amino acids. V lost 0 bases and J 0 bases, leaving 8 bases between the germline ends. Germline-derived CDR1 and CDR2 are SGHTA and FQGNSA. CDR3 DNA: TGTGCCAGCAGCTTAGCGCGTCTTGCGAACACCGGGGAGCTGTTTTTT. The encoded protein is CASSLARLANTGELFF. The complete variable domain, with remaining parts taken from reference TRBV7-2 and TRBJ2-2, reads GAGVSQSPSNKVTEKGKDVELRCDPISGHTALYWYRQSLGQGLEFLIYFQGNSAPDKSGLPSDRFSAERTGGSVSTLTIQRTQQEDSAVYLCASSLARLANTGELFFGEGSRLTVL.

The chain joins TRBV6-5 to TRBJ1-1; D unresolved. Germline values: CDR1 MNHEY, CDR2 SVGAGI. With 1 base removed from V and 4 bases from J, the gap between germline ends came to 4 bases. The length of the CDR3 is 12 residues. CDR3 in amino acids: CASSYYGTEAFF. For the CDR3, the DNA is TGTGCCAGCAGTTACTACGGCACTGAAGCTTTCTTT.

The chain couples TRBV7-9 to TRBJ1-3, with a tentative D call TRBD1 (6 bases). The CDR3 is 16 residues long. V lost 2 bases and J lost 2, with 13 bases in between. Germline V gene lookup returns CDR1 SEHNR and CDR2 FQNEAQ (reference sequence). The CDR3 loop is CASSLTGRGPGNTIYF. The CDR3 DNA reads as TGTGCCAGCAGCTTAACGGGCAGGGGACCTGGAAACACCATATATTTT.

V and J are TRBV4-1 and TRBJ1-6; 9 bases are shared with TRBD1. This CDR3 contains 18 residues. Per the germline V gene, CDR1 is MGHRA and CDR2 is YSYEKL. V shed 4 bases, J shed 1 base, and the junction held 8 bases outside the gene matches. Here the CDR3 reads CASSPSSQGASYNSPLHF. CDR3 DNA sequence: TGCGCCAGCAGCCCCTCCTCACAGGGGGCATCCTATAATTCACCCCTCCACTTT.

J is TRBJ1-1 and V is TRBV7-8; D unresolved. Trimming took off 2 bases at V and 12 bases at J, with 13 bases between the two ends. This CDR3 is 12 amino acids long. Germline assignment: CDR1 SGHVS and CDR2 FQNEAQ. The CDR3 nucleotides read TGTGCCAGCAGCTTATACGGTGAGAGGACTTTCTTT. Protein: CASSLYGERTFF. Based on the CDR3 plus reference TRBV7-8 and TRBJ1-1, the full variable domain is GAGVSQSPRYKVAKRGQDVALRCDPISGHVSLFWYQQALGQGPEFLTYFQNEAQLDKSGLPSDRFFAERPEGSVSTLKIQRTQQEDSAVYLCASSLYGERTFFGQGTRLTVV.

This clone was counted ten times or more. The chain carries TRBV6-5 and TRBJ1-2; D ambiguous. Germline assignment: CDR1 MNHEY and CDR2 SVGAGI. The V end lost 10 bases, the J end lost 10 bases, and 22 bases lay between the germline ends. The CDR3 is 13 amino acids. The CDR3 DNA follows: TGTGCCACCGCCCTCGAGGAGACCCGCGACTACACCTTC. It translates to CATALEETRDYTF.